The 17 T cell receptor beta chains listed next were all sequenced from one sample in a study of CD8+CD57+ T cells in acquired aplastic anemia. Profiling of TCR beta VDJ combinations and CDR3 sequences used genomic DNA as template. TCRdb called the reads again in MiXCR, with one record for every CDR3 protein. The repertoire holds fewer than 300,000 distinct CDR3 sequences, roughly 82% seen once, with roughly 42% in the top ten. Sequenced patients had shown CD8+CD57+ cell expansion by flow cytometry. Sequenced input: sorted CD4+, CD8+, or CD8+CD57+ T cells (not recorded which) from PBMCs. Receptors were obtained from a human donor with aplastic anemia.

The table lists this clonotype with a few counts. This chain uses TRBV29-1 with TRBJ1-1, with D unresolved. This CDR3 contains 13 residues. The V end was cut by 5 bases, the J end by 0 bases, with 10 bases between. Germline V CDR1 and CDR2: SQVTM, ANQGSEA. CDR3 residues: CSVWTMMNTEAFF. Written as DNA, the CDR3 is TGCAGCGTTTGGACCATGATGAACACTGAAGCTTTCTTT.

V is TRBV10-3 and J is TRBJ1-2; D gene unclear. The V gene's germline CDR1 is ENHRY and CDR2 SYGVKD. V was clipped by 10 bases and J by 7 bases, with 16 bases between them. CDR3 length equals 12 residues. This chain's CDR3 is CASGDKVCGYTF. The CDR3 coding sequence is TGTGCCAGCGGCGATAAGGTATGTGGCTACACCTTC.

The chain is built from TRBV2 and TRBJ1-2, with 7 bases lining up with TRBD1. Germline lookup yields CDR1 SNHLY and CDR2 FYNNEI. Unmatched junction bases numbered 6, after V lost 6 bases and J lost 2 bases. The CDR3 runs 14 residues. The CDR3 here is CASRGQPVNYGYTF. CDR3 in DNA: TGTGCCAGCAGGGGACAGCCCGTCAACTATGGCTACACCTTC.

The chain carries TRBV29-1 and TRBJ2-7; D gene uncertain. Trimming removed 7 bases from V and 3 bases from J, with 10 bases in between. CDR3 length: 11 amino acids. In germline, CDR1 is SQVTM, CDR2 ANQGSEA. The CDR3 region has the DNA TGCAGCGCTACCTGGGACTACGAGCAGTACTTC. Residues: CSATWDYEQYF.

Notes on this clonotype: The junction and the germline gene differ at one end; a read error may be behind it. This chain joins TRBV5-8 and TRBJ2-7; D is unresolved. Germline V CDR1 and CDR2: SGHTS, YDEGEE. CDR3 size: 15 residues. Written as DNA, the CDR3 is TGCGCCAGCAGCTTTGTAAGCGCCAGCTCCTACGAGCAGTACTTC. Its translation: CASSFVSASSYEQYF. The entire variable domain, with the rest obtained from reference TRBV5-8 and TRBJ2-7, is as follows: EAGVTQSPTHLIKTRGQQATLRCSPISGHTSVYWYQQALGLGLQFLLWYDEGEERNRGNFPPRFSGRQFPNYSSELNVNALELEDSALYLCASSFVSASSYEQYFGPGTRLTVT.

The rearrangement joins TRBV9 to TRBJ2-3; D remains ambiguous. This CDR3 comprises 14 residues. V lost 0 bases, J lost 15 bases, and 20 bases lay in between. Germline V gene lookup returns CDR1 SGDLS and CDR2 YYNGEE. The CDR3 DNA is TGTGCCAGCAGCGTAGGAGTGTCCTCCCCCGAGCCTTATTTT. Amino acid sequence: CASSVGVSSPEPYF.

The CDR3 DNA is TGTGCCACCAGTGATTTGGGGACAGGGATAGGTGAGCAGTTCTTC. Translated: CATSDLGTGIGEQFF. The J gene is TRBJ2-5, the V gene TRBV24-1; 9 bases fit TRBD1. The tail of the sequence fits TRBJ2-1 better, so the J call may be wrong. The CDR3 loop spans 15 amino acids. CDR1 is KGHDR and CDR2 is SFDVKD in the germline V gene.

The table lists this clonotype with many counts. CDR3 protein: CATSQSNSNQPQHF. The CDR3 DNA sequence: TGTGCCACCAGCCAGTCCAATAGCAATCAGCCCCAGCATTTT. V usage is TRBV15 and J usage is TRBJ1-5; D not resolved. Per the germline V gene, CDR1 is LNHNV and CDR2 is YYDKDF (reference sequence). V gave up 5 bases and J gave up 0 bases, with 8 bases separating them. The CDR3 has 14 amino acids.

Comment on this clonotype: The junction does not match germline at one end; this may be a read error. The V call is TRBV7-3, the J call TRBJ2-3; D remains ambiguous. The germline V gene encodes CDR1 SGHTA and CDR2 FQGTGA. The CDR3 has 11 amino acids. The CDR3 coding sequence is TGTGCCAGCAGCTGGAGAGATACGGAGTATTTT. Residues: CASSWRDTEYF.

This chain uses TRBV7-8 with TRBJ2-4, with TRBD2 matching over 7 bases. V trimming: 6 bases; J trimming: 13 bases; junction bases outside the gene matches: 18. Looked up from germline, CDR1 is SGHVS and CDR2 is FQNEAQ. This CDR3 region has 15 residues. CDR3 in amino acids: CASSAWGTRGESQYF. In DNA form, the CDR3 reads TGTGCCAGCAGTGCTTGGGGGACTCGGGGGGAGTCCCAGTACTTC.

This clonotype was picked up one time. V and J are TRBV9 and TRBJ2-2, with 11 bases fitting TRBD1. CDR3 size: 17 residues. The ends lost 3 bases at V and 8 bases at J; junction bases unmatched: 12. CDR1 and CDR2 (germline): SGDLS, YYNGEE. CDR3 DNA sequence: TGTGCCAGCAGCGACCGGACAGGGGGCCCCGGGGCGGGGGAGCTGTTTTTT. It encodes CASSDRTGGPGAGELFF.

The CDR3 nucleotides read TGTGCCAGCAGCTCTGAGGAGGGGGCGAGCACTGAAGCTTTCTTT. Its translation: CASSSEEGASTEAFF. The V call is TRBV7-3, the J call TRBJ1-1, with 7 bases identical to TRBD1. This CDR3 contains 15 residues. Germline V gives CDR1 SGHTA, CDR2 FQGTGA. V lost 4 bases and J lost 4; bases outside the gene matches: 9.

To note about this clonotype: Mismatch with germline at one junction end may stem from a read error. The rearrangement uses TRBV7-6 and TRBJ2-1; 10 bases map to TRBD1. The CDR3 length is 15 residues. Germline V lookup: CDR1 SGHVS, CDR2 FNYEAQ. The CDR3, as DNA: TGTGCCAGCAGCTTAGCGACAGGGGGCACGAATGAGCATTTCTTC. It codes for CASSLATGGTNEHFF. The full variable domain, completed using reference TRBV7-6 and TRBJ2-1, is GAGVSQSPRYKVTKRGQDVALRCDPISGHVSLYWYRQALGQGPEFLTYFNYEAQQDKSGLPNDRFSAERPEGSISTLTIQRTEQRDSAMYRCASSLATGGTNEHFFGPGTRLTVL.

The chain carries TRBV5-5 and TRBJ1-6, with 7 bases identical to TRBD1. Germline V gene lookup returns CDR1 SGHKS and CDR2 YYEKEE (reference sequence). V gave up 2 bases and J gave up 10 bases; unmatched junction bases: 6. The CDR3 is 14 residues long. CDR3 DNA: TGTGCCAGCAGCTTAGCGGGAGGGGGCTCACCCCTCCACTTT. It yields the protein CASSLAGGGSPLHF.

The chain recombines TRBV9 with TRBJ2-7; 7 bases are a match to TRBD1. Per germline, CDR1 SGDLS and CDR2 YYNGEE. V trimming: 4 bases; J trimming: 6 bases; junction bases outside the gene matches: 16. This CDR3 spans 16 amino acids. The CDR3: CASSQGGQSRGTEQYF. The CDR3 DNA is TGTGCCAGCAGCCAAGGGGGACAGAGCAGAGGTACCGAGCAGTACTTC.

About this clonotype: An end of the junction does not agree with germline; a read error may underlie this. The rearrangement links TRBV15 to TRBJ2-1; tentatively, D is TRBD2 (6 bases). CDR3 length equals 14 residues. The germline CDR1 and CDR2 sequences are LNHNV and YYDKDF (reference sequence). The CDR3 loop is CASSWEDDNKAQFF. CDR3 sequence (DNA): TGTGCCAGCAGCTGGGAGGATGATAACAAGGCGCAGTTCTTC.

The rearrangement joins TRBV7-2 to TRBJ2-3, with TRBD1 matching over 10 bases. Trimming removed 3 bases from V and 10 bases from J; junction bases left unmatched: 13. Germline CDR1 SGHTA, CDR2 FQGNSA. This CDR3 has 16 amino acids. CDR3 nucleotides: TGTGCCAGCAGCTTCGACAGGGGGCTTTGGACACAGTCGCAGTATTTT. Encoded protein: CASSFDRGLWTQSQYF.